There are many counts of the clone carrying this T cell receptor beta chain. Its antigen is unidentified. The data are from a study of T cells after posttransplantation cyclophosphamide. Study-wide points: Recipient CMV seropositivity and CMV reactivation strongly tracked TRB clonality. Skin or GI-infiltrating T cells shared few TRB sequences with blood.

Measured with immunoSEQ multiplex PCR; TCRdb has only the in-frame clones, and not every one. The sample contains about 5,400 clones, none of them singletons. Busulfan-fludarabine conditioning, marrow transplant, and cyclophosphamide on days +3 and +4 were administered. The sequence derives from a male patient aged 55 to 69 who received an allogeneic stem cell transplant from a related donor, was CMV-positive, and had acute GVHD only. Some T cells may have come from the graft donor. This material consisted of PBMCs, taken approximately 360 days after allogeneic stem cell transplant with posttransplant cyclophosphamide.

The CDR3 region is CASSPDRGYGYTF. The CDR3 DNA reads as TGTGCCAGCAGCCCTGACAGGGGCTATGGCTACACCTTC. This chain links TRBV5-4 with TRBJ1-2; 8 nucleotides align to TRBD1. Germline V gives CDR1 SGHNT, CDR2 YYREEE (reference sequence). V shed 4 bases and J 4 bases; nucleotides not matched to a gene: 3. The CDR3 has 13 residues. Looking up the rest from reference TRBV5-4 and TRBJ1-2 gives the full variable domain: ETGVTQSPTHLIKTRGQQVTLRCSSQSGHNTVSWYQQALGQGPQFIFQYYREEENGRGNFPPRFSGLQFPNYSSELNVNALELDDSALYLCASSPDRGYGYTFGSGTRLTVV.